Below, one T cell receptor beta chain is given with its context. The data originate from a study of CD8+ T cells in alopecia areata. Looked up from germline, CDR1 is LGHNA and CDR2 is YSLEER. Trimming removed 0 bases at V and 4 bases at J, with 12 bases between. This CDR3 has 16 residues. Sequencing used cDNA as its template, made by extracting RNA and reverse transcribing it. Repertoires were generated with immunoSEQ multiplex PCR, while TCRdb's copy carries only in-frame clones and drops some. This sample yields some 190,000 clones, of which roughly three fifths are seen a single time; 1.3% belongs to the top ten. Treatment noted: oral pan-JAK inhibitor, 5-10 mg twice daily.

The chain couples TRBV4-3 to TRBJ2-2; D not certain. Sequences were derived from CD4+ T cells sorted from blood, sampled around week 49, from a patient treated with tofacitinib. The sequence derives from a human donor with alopecia areata. For the CDR3, the DNA is TGCGCCAGCAGCCAAGATAGGGCGGTAGGCACCGGGGAGCTGTTTTTT. Translated, it gives CASSQDRAVGTGELFF.